This T cell receptor beta chain was profiled in a study of blood T cell repertoires in COVID-19. Study information: COVID-19 samples, acute and convalescent, were from the United States, Italy and Spain. PBMCs, B-cell-depleted T cells, or T cells were the source of the cDNA or gDNA that made up the material.

CDR1 and CDR2 from the germline V gene are ENHRY and SYGVKD. V was pared by 7 bases and J by 3 bases, with 15 bases between. CDR3 size: 14 residues. Under the authors' procedure: Counts of nucleated cells, estimated from reference gene primer amplification, were obtained. The protocol was immunoSEQ multiplex PCR, while the TCRdb copy is restricted to in-frame clones and leaves out a portion. V, J and clone size derive from that table, while D and trimming were established from the DNA sequence. The data contain approximately 160,000 clones, roughly 80% of them seen just once; the ten biggest clones take up approximately 8%.

Sequences were obtained from peripheral blood. The rearrangement links TRBV10-3 to TRBJ1-1; TRBD1 might be the D (5 bases). The sequence was collected from a man between 60 and 70 years old with acute or convalescent COVID-19. In nucleotides, the CDR3 is TGTGCCATCAAGTCGACAGATTGGGACACTGAAGCTTTCTTT. Translating it yields CAIKSTDWDTEAFF.